This T cell receptor (beta chain) is drawn from a study of CD8 T cells in ankylosing spondylitis. Findings and limits, study-wide: What appeared characteristic of ankylosing spondylitis blood was a TCR beta motif of eight highly homologous variants. Significant enrichment of disease-linked clones was reportedly seen in matched ankylosing spondylitis synovial fluid. Reactive arthritis synovial fluid and blood were previously reported to contain some motif variants.

The germline gives CDR1 SGHDN, CDR2 FVKESK. The CDR3 contains 19 residues. V was clipped by 0 bases and J by 7 bases; unmatched bases: 11. With molecular barcodes, quantitative 5'-RACE was used to make the TCR beta libraries. TCRdb processed the 5' RACE reads anew with MiXCR; each CDR3 protein has one entry. Here the sample spans 100,000 to 150,000 distinct CDR3 sequences, roughly 15% being singletons. This clonotype came up a few times. Its specificity is not known. The V gene is TRBV14, the J gene TRBJ2-1, with 14 positions matching TRBD2. The sample was blood, either unsorted or a sorted T cell fraction (not recorded which). The receptor's source is a male donor with ankylosing spondylitis. Here the CDR3 DNA reads TGTGCCAGCAGCCAAGAGCCTCGACTAGCGGGAGGGCCAGGGAATGAGCAGTTCTTC. It is translated as CASSQEPRLAGGPGNEQFF.